A selection of T cell receptor beta chains follows, all from one sample in a study of T-cell memory formation after mild COVID-19. TCRdb reanalysed the 5' RACE reads using MiXCR and keeps one entry per CDR3 protein. This table has around 50,000 distinct CDR3 sequences, 25% to 30% appearing once. Specimen: PBMCs or a T cell subset sorted from them (not recorded which). The source is a man between 18 and 35 years old who had mild COVID-19 (a few samples of this study predate the infection). Cell type and time point are not known. Both conserved end residues are part of each CDR3. D genes are given only for firm matches. Size is omitted from some rows. Given values are once, few, many or a class for expanded clones.

TRBJ1-1 | - | TRBV12-3/TRBV12-4 | - | CASSLRVPNTEAFF | TGTGCCAGCAGTTTACGAGTTCCGAACACTGAAGCTTTCTTT
TRBJ2-7 | - | TRBV6-2/TRBV6-3 | - | CASSYGGDPYEQYF | TGTGCCAGCAGTTACGGCGGTGACCCCTACGAGCAGTACTTC
TRBJ2-7 | few | TRBV7-6 | TRBD2 | CASSPSRGLAGGHEQYF | TGTGCCAGCAGCCCCTCCCGGGGACTAGCGGGGGGTCACGAGCAGTACTTC
TRBJ2-5 | - | TRBV7-9 | - | CASSFQGGETQYF | TGTGCCAGCAGCTTTCAGGGGGGAGAGACCCAGTACTTC
TRBJ2-1 | few | TRBV7-8 | - | CASSLRTDSYNEQFF | TGTGCCAGCAGCTTAAGGACGGACTCCTACAATGAGCAGTTCTTC
TRBJ1-1 | - | TRBV7-2 | TRBD1 | CASSPYFDRVSEAFF | TGTGCCAGCAGCCCGTATTTCGACAGGGTGTCTGAAGCTTTCTTT
TRBJ2-1 | - | TRBV6-2/TRBV6-3 | - | CASTAANEQFF | TGTGCCAGCACAGCGGCAAATGAGCAGTTCTTC
TRBJ2-1 | - | TRBV9 | TRBD2 | CASSVVGGADEQFF | TGTGCCAGCAGCGTAGTGGGAGGGGCGGATGAGCAGTTCTTC
TRBJ2-3 | - | TRBV5-5 | TRBD2 | CASSFYGRGTDTQYF | TGTGCCAGCAGCTTCTACGGGAGGGGCACAGATACGCAGTATTTT
TRBJ1-3 | - | TRBV28 | - | CASSFPGNTIYF | TGTGCCAGCAGCTTTCCAGGAAACACCATATATTTT
TRBJ1-3 | - | TRBV6-5 | - | CASSYQGPGNTIYF | TGTGCCAGCAGTTACCAGGGGCCGGGAAACACCATATATTTT
TRBJ2-3 | - | TRBV6-6 | - | CASSLTGRTNRAVDTQYF | TGTGCCAGCAGCCTAACCGGGCGGACGAATCGGGCGGTAGATACGCAGTATTTT
TRBJ2-2 | - | TRBV7-9 | TRBD2 | CASSRGTRGMNTGELFF | TGTGCCAGCAGCCGTGGGACTAGAGGGATGAACACCGGGGAGCTGTTTTTT